These T cell receptor beta chains were read from a single sample in a study of monozygotic twins with inflammatory bowel disease. TCRdb re-called the 5' RACE reads and catalogs CDR3 proteins one per entry, DNA excluded. Across fewer than 400,000 distinct CDR3 sequences, the top ten clones capture roughly 5.3% of the sample. Sequenced material: blood. The source is a human donor with ulcerative colitis or Crohn's disease, or a healthy co-twin of an affected twin (not recorded which). The CDR3 runs from the conserved cysteine through the conserved F or W.

>TRBJ2-7|TRBV7-2
CASSLDWTSGEQYF
>TRBJ2-7|TRBV5-5
CASSLWGSREQYF
>TRBJ2-7|TRBV10-3
CAISLPPTASGGTYEQYF
>TRBJ2-7|TRBV4-1
CASSQRQGAYEQYF
>TRBJ1-3|TRBV28
CASSLSRDRLSGNTIYF
>TRBJ2-1|TRBV7-2
CASSFGTSKIYEQFF
>TRBJ2-1|TRBV20-1
CSAYGLAADNEQFF
>TRBJ1-1|TRBV5-1
CASSPRGAGEAFF
>TRBJ2-5|TRBV18
CASSPLGQRQETQYF
>TRBJ2-2|TRBV12-3/TRBV12-4
CASSRIAATGELFF
>TRBJ2-1|TRBV30
CAWSPSGLNEQFF
>TRBJ2-1|TRBV4-3
CASSQPGGNNEQFF
>TRBJ2-3|TRBV7-8
CASSPAGTSGRLPDTQYF
>TRBJ2-2|TRBV7-9
CASSLAGTGELFF
>TRBJ1-1|TRBV25-1
CASSERRQAEAFF
>TRBJ2-7|TRBV5-5
CASSSSDVYGEQYF
>TRBJ1-1|TRBV7-2
CASSARTGMNTEAFF
>TRBJ2-5|TRBV30
CAWSGPGETQYF
>TRBJ2-7|TRBV7-9
CASSLSTSELMEQYF
>TRBJ2-1|TRBV7-8
CASSSRLAGARWHEQFF
>TRBJ2-5|TRBV10-3
CAISESFEEQETQYF
>TRBJ2-5|TRBV7-3
CASSRGHQETQYF
>TRBJ1-1|TRBV7-2
CASRRQTGGYTEAFF
>TRBJ2-7|TRBV6-1
CASSESAFSAYEQYF
>TRBJ2-6|TRBV5-5
CASSLGQGAPGANVLTF
>TRBJ1-4|TRBV12-3/TRBV12-4
CASSLRRYREKLFF
>TRBJ2-1|TRBV5-1
CASSLDNNEQFF
>TRBJ2-2|TRBV7-9
CASSLAGGVGELFF
>TRBJ1-1|TRBV7-2
CASSPQGPAMNTEAFF
>TRBJ2-2|TRBV25-1
CASSGQRRELFF
>TRBJ2-7|TRBV15
CATSRDATYEQYF
>TRBJ1-2|TRBV12-3/TRBV12-4
CASTPSGVYGYTF
>TRBJ2-7|TRBV7-7
CASSPGQGLKEQYF
>TRBJ2-5|TRBV12-3/TRBV12-4
CASSLSMVAVGETQYF
>TRBJ1-1|TRBV20-1
CSARRGMNTEAFF
>TRBJ1-6|TRBV6-2/TRBV6-3
CASSYSTGGNNSPLHF
>TRBJ2-2|TRBV5-1
CASSLTQLTGELFF